This T cell receptor beta chain was observed in a study of blood T cell repertoires in COVID-19. At the level of the study: T cells, B-cell-depleted T cells, or PBMCs provided the cDNA or gDNA that served as material.

Some clones are missing from TCRdb's copy, which holds only in-frame ones; the method was immunoSEQ multiplex PCR. The repertoire has about 83,000 clones, 75% to 90% of them found once; the top ten carry about 3%. V was pared by 2 bases and J by 4 bases, with 17 bases between. The CDR3 extends over 16 amino acids. The germline V gene has CDR1 MNHEY and CDR2 SVGEGT. The receptor was isolated from a woman aged 45-65 years with active or convalescent COVID-19. Sequences were obtained from peripheral blood. This sequence joins TRBV6-2 or TRBV6-3 and TRBJ2-5, with D unclear. The CDR3 here is CASSYVSANRLETQYF. In DNA, the CDR3 is TGTGCCAGCAGTTACGTAAGCGCCAATAGATTAGAGACCCAGTACTTC.